The rows below give T cell receptor beta chains drawn from one sample of a study of human T cells and chemical hapten exposure. TCRdb fed the 5' RACE reads into MiXCR, producing one record per CDR3 protein. The sample contains under 150,000 distinct CDR3 sequences, around 20% of which appear only once. These receptors originate from a human donor in good health. Both conserved end residues are part of each CDR3. D genes are given only for firm matches. Clone size is not always given. Where it is, it says once, few, many or a class for expanded clones.

D	J	V	size	CDR3	DNA
NA	TRBJ2-7	TRBV6-6	NA	CASSYYPRTSEQYF	TGTGCCAGCAGTTACTATCCGAGGACTTCAGAGCAGTACTTC
NA	TRBJ1-2	TRBV6-1	few	CGTAGAGYGYTF	TGCGGGACCGCGGGGGCAGGATATGGCTACACCTTC
NA	TRBJ1-5	TRBV30	NA	CAWSVGEMLSQHF	TGTGCCTGGAGTGTCGGAGAGATGCTGTCCCAGCATTTT
TRBD2	TRBJ2-2	TRBV3-1	NA	CASSPARGAGGPGELFF	TGTGCCAGCAGCCCCGCCCGGGGAGCGGGAGGGCCCGGGGAGCTGTTTTTT
NA	TRBJ1-2	TRBV5-1	NA	CASSLSGGPNYGDTF	TGCGCCAGCAGCTTGAGTGGCGGACCAAACTATGGCGACACCTTC
NA	TRBJ2-2	TRBV6-1	few	CASSPKSIPNTGELFF	TGTGCCAGCAGTCCTAAATCTATACCGAACACCGGGGAGCTGTTTTTT
NA	TRBJ1-5	TRBV19	NA	CASSGVDRNQPQHF	TGTGCCAGTAGTGGGGTAGACAGAAATCAGCCCCAGCATTTT
TRBD1	TRBJ1-6	TRBV20-1	NA	CSARDLQGAGSPLHF	TGCAGTGCTAGAGATCTACAGGGGGCGGGTTCACCCCTCCACTTT
NA	TRBJ1-6	TRBV5-6	few	CASSLDFGNSPLHF	TGTGCCAGCAGCTTGGACTTTGGGAATTCACCCCTCCACTTT
NA	TRBJ1-1	TRBV7-3	NA	CASSSRVGGTEAFF	TGTGCCAGCAGCTCTAGGGTCGGGGGCACTGAAGCTTTCTTT
NA	TRBJ1-1	TRBV28	NA	CASSLWETEAFF	TGTGCCAGCAGTTTATGGGAAACTGAAGCTTTCTTT
NA	TRBJ2-6	TRBV12-3/TRBV12-4	NA	CASSAGGAGANVLTF	TGTGCCAGCAGTGCAGGGGGGGCTGGGGCCAACGTCCTGACTTTC
NA	TRBJ2-1	TRBV25-1	few	CASSVSGPHNEQFF	TGTGCCAGCAGTGTTTCCGGGCCGCACAATGAGCAGTTCTTC
TRBD1	TRBJ2-7	TRBV4-2	few	CASSHLDRSYEQYF	TGTGCCAGCAGCCACCTGGACAGGTCCTACGAGCAGTACTTC
TRBD2	TRBJ2-7	TRBV19	NA	CASSALAGGPYEQYF	TGTGCCAGTAGTGCTCTAGCGGGAGGGCCCTACGAGCAGTACTTC
TRBD1	TRBJ2-6	TRBV27	few	CASSRRQGAGANVLTF	TGTGCCAGCAGCCGTCGACAGGGTGCCGGGGCCAACGTCCTGACTTTC
NA	TRBJ1-1	TRBV20-1	few	CSASWARAPLSEAFF	TGCAGTGCTAGTTGGGCCAGGGCGCCCCTATCTGAAGCTTTCTTT
TRBD1	TRBJ1-2	TRBV4-1	once	CASSQVGQVNYGYTF	TGCGCCAGCAGCCAAGTAGGACAGGTGAACTATGGCTACACCTTC
NA	TRBJ2-3	TRBV4-1	NA	CAREEADTQYF	TGCGCCAGAGAAGAGGCAGATACGCAGTATTTT
NA	TRBJ2-3	TRBV27	NA	CASTTVGRTQYF	TGTGCCAGCACCACTGTGGGACGCACGCAGTATTTT
NA	TRBJ1-2	TRBV28	NA	CASSLRERGYGYTF	TGTGCCAGCAGTTTACGAGAGAGGGGCTATGGCTACACCTTC
TRBD1	TRBJ1-4	TRBV27	few	CASSRDRANEKLFF	TGTGCCAGCAGCCGGGACAGAGCGAATGAAAAACTGTTTTTT
NA	TRBJ2-7	TRBV11-2	few	CASRRLTGRTSYEQYF	TGTGCCAGCAGGAGGCTAACAGGGAGAACCTCCTACGAGCAGTACTTC
NA	TRBJ2-5	TRBV27	NA	CASSSGATLLQETQYF	TGTGCCAGCAGCTCGGGGGCGACTCTGCTACAAGAGACCCAGTACTTC
NA	TRBJ1-2	TRBV28	NA	CASKRGAYYGYTF	TGTGCCAGCAAGCGGGGAGCTTACTATGGCTACACCTTC
NA	TRBJ1-3	TRBV2	few	CASSEARGSLGGNTIYF	TGTGCCAGCAGTGAAGCGCGGGGCAGTCTGGGAGGAAACACCATATATTTT
NA	TRBJ2-7	TRBV20-1	few	CSAMAGTAYEQYF	TGCAGTGCTATGGCGGGTACAGCCTACGAGCAGTACTTC
NA	TRBJ1-5	TRBV20-1	NA	CSARDWGPNEPYSNQPQHF	TGCAGTGCCCGTGACTGGGGGCCCAACGAACCCTATAGCAATCAGCCCCAGCATTTT
TRBD1	TRBJ2-5	TRBV7-9	NA	CASSLPPGGETQYF	TGTGCCAGCAGCTTACCCCCAGGGGGCGAGACCCAGTACTTC
NA	TRBJ2-3	TRBV14	NA	CASSQGRGGRAGTQYF	TGTGCCAGCAGCCAAGGCCGCGGGGGCCGTGCGGGAACGCAGTATTTT
NA	TRBJ2-5	TRBV7-3	many	CASSLETQYF	TGTGCCAGCAGCCTCGAGACCCAGTACTTC
NA	TRBJ1-2	TRBV6-2/TRBV6-3	NA	CASSSVLTEANYGYTF	TGTGCCAGCAGTTCCGTCTTGACAGAAGCTAACTATGGCTACACCTTC
NA	TRBJ1-2	TRBV14	few	CASSQDRGATNYGYTF	TGTGCCAGCAGCCAAGATAGGGGCGCAACTAACTACGGCTACACCTTC
TRBD1	TRBJ2-2	TRBV2	NA	CASSVAGGTGELFF	TGTGCCAGCAGTGTCGCAGGGGGCACCGGGGAGCTGTTTTTT
TRBD2	TRBJ2-7	TRBV3-1	NA	CASSQDFSSGKNNEQYF	TGTGCCAGCAGCCAAGATTTCTCCAGCGGGAAAAACAACGAGCAGTACTTC
NA	TRBJ1-4	TRBV3-1	NA	CASSQGVGLFF	TGTGCCAGCAGCCAAGGAGTGGGGCTGTTTTTT
TRBD2	TRBJ2-2	TRBV30	few	CAHGPGGMELFF	TGTGCCCACGGACCGGGGGGTATGGAGCTGTTTTTT
NA	TRBJ1-3	TRBV6-5	NA	CASSLGTASGNTIYF	TGTGCCAGCAGCCTAGGGACGGCCTCTGGAAACACCATATATTTT
NA	TRBJ1-4	TRBV30	few	CAWGRGEKLFF	TGTGCCTGGGGGAGGGGTGAAAAACTGTTTTTT
TRBD1	TRBJ2-3	TRBV6-5	few	CASSPDRGRGDTQYF	TGTGCCAGCAGCCCCGACAGGGGGCGTGGAGATACGCAGTATTTT
TRBD1	TRBJ1-2	TRBV20-1	NA	CSAILTGGGGYTF	TGCAGTGCTATACTTACAGGGGGCGGGGGCTACACCTTC
NA	TRBJ2-7	TRBV29-1	few	CSVESRTARASYEQYF	TGCAGCGTCGAAAGCCGGACGGCGCGGGCCTCCTACGAGCAGTACTTC
TRBD2	TRBJ2-1	TRBV6-5	few	CASSLLAGGKNEQFF	TGTGCCAGCAGCTTGCTAGCGGGAGGAAAGAATGAGCAGTTCTTC
TRBD2	TRBJ2-1	TRBV28	NA	CASTSTSGRSYNEQFF	TGTGCCAGCACCTCGACTAGCGGGAGATCCTACAATGAGCAGTTCTTC
NA	TRBJ1-2	TRBV7-2	few	CASSLGGSDGYTF	TGTGCCAGCAGCTTAGGAGGCAGCGACGGCTACACCTTC
TRBD1	TRBJ2-2	TRBV19	NA	CASRDRGNGRTGELFF	TGTGCCAGTAGGGACAGGGGCAACGGGAGAACCGGGGAGCTGTTTTTT
TRBD2	TRBJ2-3	TRBV6-1	few	CASRLWGLAGVDTQYF	TGTGCCAGCAGGCTGTGGGGACTAGCGGGAGTAGATACGCAGTATTTT
TRBD2	TRBJ2-1	TRBV5-1	NA	CASSWRTGGNEQFF	TGCGCCAGCAGCTGGCGAACGGGAGGGAATGAGCAGTTCTTC